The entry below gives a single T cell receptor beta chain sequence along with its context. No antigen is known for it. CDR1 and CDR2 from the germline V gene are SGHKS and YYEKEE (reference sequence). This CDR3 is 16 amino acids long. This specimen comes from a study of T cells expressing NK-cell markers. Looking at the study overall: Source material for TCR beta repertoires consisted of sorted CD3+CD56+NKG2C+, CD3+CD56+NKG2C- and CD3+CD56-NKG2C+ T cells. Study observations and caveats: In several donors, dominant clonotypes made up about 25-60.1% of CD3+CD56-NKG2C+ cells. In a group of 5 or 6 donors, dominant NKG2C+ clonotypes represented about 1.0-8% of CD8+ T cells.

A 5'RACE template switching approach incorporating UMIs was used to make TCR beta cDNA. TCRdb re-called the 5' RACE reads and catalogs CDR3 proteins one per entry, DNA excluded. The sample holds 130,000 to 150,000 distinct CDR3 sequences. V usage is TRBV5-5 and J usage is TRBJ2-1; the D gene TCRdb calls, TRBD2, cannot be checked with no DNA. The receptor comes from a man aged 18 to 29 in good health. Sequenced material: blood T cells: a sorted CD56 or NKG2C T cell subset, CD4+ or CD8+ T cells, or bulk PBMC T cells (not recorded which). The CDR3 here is CASSPAGLEVDNEQFF.